A selection of T cell receptor beta chains follows, all from one sample in a study of cytomegalovirus exposure and HLA in healthy donors. The table came from immunoSEQ multiplex PCR; TCRdb's copy has only in-frame clones and leaves some out. The profile covers 75,000 to 80,000 clones, with about 78% appearing a single time and roughly 8.9% taken by the ten largest. Sequenced material: PBMCs. The receptors were gathered from a woman aged 40 to 50 in good health and CMV-seropositive. The conserved cysteine and the conserved F or W are not part of the CDR3 here.

CDR3,V,J
AWSRGGSSSYEQY,TRBV30,TRBJ2-7
ASSESGQGGYEQY,TRBV25-1,TRBJ2-7
ASSPGRRAF,TRBV7-2,TRBJ1-1
ASSQRGARNEQF,TRBV19,TRBJ2-1
ASSSLGGLYGYT,TRBV27,TRBJ1-2
ASSYKRSPNTGELF,TRBV6-5,TRBJ2-2
ASSERQGGDTGELF,TRBV6-4,TRBJ2-2
ASHDPRGLSGYT,TRBV7-2,TRBJ1-2
ASSLIGQGAYNTEAF,TRBV28,TRBJ1-1
ASSFSQLGETQY,TRBV7-9,TRBJ2-5
ASSQGGRNRGREGYGYT,TRBV4-3,TRBJ1-2
ASSTDRDEQY,TRBV6-5,TRBJ2-7
ASSLSQGAVTPLH,TRBV7-2,TRBJ1-6
ASSHREQH,TRBV6-6,TRBJ1-5
ASRSDSATNEKLF,TRBV19,TRBJ1-4
ASSPRPDRVGTEAF,TRBV7-7,TRBJ1-1
ASSVVAGGRDEQF,TRBV9,TRBJ2-1
ASSVDPLGSWDYGYT,TRBV9,TRBJ1-2
SAPSGTQY,TRBV20-1,TRBJ2-5
ANPGTGADPYEQY,TRBV5-1,TRBJ2-7
ASSPRQGGSYEQY,TRBV7-2,TRBJ2-7
ASSLGGGPSDTQY,TRBV13,TRBJ2-3
ATSLAGEQETQY,TRBV10-3,TRBJ2-5
SSSLSTEAF,TRBV7-9,TRBJ1-1
ASSEDASSGNTIY,TRBV2,TRBJ1-3
ASRTGGYGTEAF,TRBV19,TRBJ1-1
ASSLSLGQNTEAF,TRBV5-1,TRBJ1-1
ASSLQGPSYEQY,TRBV28,TRBJ2-7
ASRRPGTGAREQY,TRBV5-6,TRBJ2-7
ASSLRGGALSYEQY,TRBV27,TRBJ2-7
ASRSQQTNSNQPQH,TRBV19,TRBJ1-5
ASSLTGKGETQY,TRBV5-1,TRBJ2-5
ASSEAGAYNSPLH,TRBV6-4,TRBJ1-6
ATQEDRGREGYT,TRBV19,TRBJ1-2
ASSPHSSYEQY,TRBV9,-
ASSLPGVTGELF,TRBV5-6,TRBJ2-2
ASSLPGTGGNEQF,TRBV18,TRBJ2-1
ASSSTGANQPQH,TRBV27,TRBJ1-5
ASSLGPGGWYGNTIY,TRBV28,TRBJ1-3
ASSPTVNTEAF,TRBV27,TRBJ1-1
ASSSRTGNYEQY,TRBV19,TRBJ2-7
ASSEARTPSTDTQY,TRBV2,TRBJ2-3
ASTTLKGMNTEAF,TRBV5-6,TRBJ1-1
ASSLESAVQGRAF,TRBV5-5,TRBJ1-1
ASSQTGDTEAF,TRBV7-6,TRBJ1-1
ASSIMVTGDTGELF,TRBV19,TRBJ2-2
ASSYPRTSGTDTQY,TRBV6-6,TRBJ2-3
ASRFGGPGYEQY,TRBV5-1,TRBJ2-7
ASRQGLANTGELF,TRBV7-2,TRBJ2-2
ASSASGEVGELF,TRBV13,TRBJ2-2
SVTQTGGETQY,TRBV29-1,TRBJ2-5
AISPGLAGVETQY,TRBV10-3,TRBJ2-5
ASSTPKDRDRVDEQF,TRBV7-9,TRBJ2-1
ASISSGTDNEQF,TRBV7-9,TRBJ2-1
ASSLDTAGGTDTQY,TRBV7-2,TRBJ2-3